One sample yielded the 8 T cell receptor beta chains listed below, sequenced in a study of shared clonotypes between healthy human individuals. The table came from immunoSEQ multiplex PCR; TCRdb's copy has only in-frame clones and leaves some out. Counted here are hundreds of thousands of clones, roughly 95% occurring once; the ten biggest clones make up 0.095% to 0.14%. The naive CD8 population came from CD45RO-negative cells selected for CCR7, without terminally differentiated effector memory CD45RA+ cells. The sequenced sample consisted of naive CD8+ T cells sorted from blood. Receptor source: a woman aged 30 to 39 in good health.

This clone was found once. This chain's CDR3 is CAGNLRMRDLLGVLWETQYF. The CDR3 DNA reads TGCGCCGGCAACTTACGTATGCGGGACCTACTGGGGGTTCTTTGGGAGACCCAGTACTTC. J is TRBJ2-5 and V is TRBV5-1; possibly TRBD2 for D (6 bases). Deletions cut 10 bases from V and 5 bases from J, with 39 bases between. This CDR3 is built from 20 residues. In germline, CDR1 is SGHRS, CDR2 YFSETQ.

The rearrangement joins TRBV28 to TRBJ1-2, with D possibly TRBD1 on 5 matching bases. V was trimmed by 6 bases and J by 2 bases, leaving 10 bases between them. From germline, CDR1 is MDHEN and CDR2 SYDVKM. CDR3 length equals 13 residues. CDR3 DNA sequence: TGTGCCAGCAGCCCAGGGTTCAACTATGGCTACACCTTC. Encoded protein: CASSPGFNYGYTF.

The chain has TRBV28 and TRBJ2-5; tentatively, D is TRBD1 (6 bases). In germline, CDR1 is MDHEN, CDR2 SYDVKM. This CDR3 region has 14 residues. Trimming cost V 7 bases and J 1 base, with 13 bases left between them. CDR3 in DNA: TGTGCCAGCACCGCGACAGGCGGCCAAGAGACCCAGTACTTC. Translating it yields CASTATGGQETQYF.

The V gene is TRBV7-8, the J gene TRBJ2-7; D unresolved. V gave up 5 bases and J gave up 2 bases, with 19 bases separating them. CDR1 and CDR2 (germline): SGHVS, FQNEAQ. This CDR3 contains 16 residues. The CDR3 nucleotides read TGTGCCAGCAGCATCAACTTAGCCTATTCCCCCTACGAGCAGTACTTC. Translated, it gives CASSINLAYSPYEQYF.

The genes are TRBV13 and TRBJ1-6; D may be TRBD1 (5 bases). Germline CDR1 PRHDT, CDR2 FYEKMQ (reference sequence). V dropped 3 bases and J dropped 7 bases, with 13 bases sitting between them. This CDR3 is built from 15 residues. CDR3 bases: TGTGCCAGCAGCTTCCACCGGGACGCGAATTCACCCCTCCACTTT. Its protein product is CASSFHRDANSPLHF.

The genes are TRBV5-5 and TRBJ2-7; D unclear. V gave up 6 bases and J gave up 9 bases, with 19 bases separating them. The CDR3 runs to 13 residues. Germline V gene lookup returns CDR1 SGHKS and CDR2 YYEKEE (reference sequence). The CDR3 reads CASTIGSSTGQYF. The CDR3 DNA reads TGTGCCAGCACGATCGGGTCCTCTACGGGGCAGTACTTC.

The chain carries TRBV7-9 and TRBJ2-5; a weak D match, TRBD1 (7 bases). V shed 0 bases and J shed 5 bases, with 13 bases lying between them. Germline CDR1 reads SEHNR; CDR2 reads FQNEAQ (reference sequence). This CDR3 has 15 residues. The CDR3 sequence: CASSLASGGRETQYF. CDR3 coding DNA: TGTGCCAGCAGCTTAGCGTCAGGGGGGAGGGAGACCCAGTACTTC.

The chain employs TRBV4-1 and TRBJ2-1, with D possibly TRBD2 on 6 matching bases. V shed 4 bases and J shed 4 bases, with 14 bases lying between them. Germline V lookup: CDR1 MGHRA, CDR2 YSYEKL. There are 15 residues in the CDR3. CDR3 bases: TGCGCCAGCAGCCCCCGGAGGGATCGATACAATGAGCAGTTCTTC. This encodes CASSPRRDRYNEQFF.